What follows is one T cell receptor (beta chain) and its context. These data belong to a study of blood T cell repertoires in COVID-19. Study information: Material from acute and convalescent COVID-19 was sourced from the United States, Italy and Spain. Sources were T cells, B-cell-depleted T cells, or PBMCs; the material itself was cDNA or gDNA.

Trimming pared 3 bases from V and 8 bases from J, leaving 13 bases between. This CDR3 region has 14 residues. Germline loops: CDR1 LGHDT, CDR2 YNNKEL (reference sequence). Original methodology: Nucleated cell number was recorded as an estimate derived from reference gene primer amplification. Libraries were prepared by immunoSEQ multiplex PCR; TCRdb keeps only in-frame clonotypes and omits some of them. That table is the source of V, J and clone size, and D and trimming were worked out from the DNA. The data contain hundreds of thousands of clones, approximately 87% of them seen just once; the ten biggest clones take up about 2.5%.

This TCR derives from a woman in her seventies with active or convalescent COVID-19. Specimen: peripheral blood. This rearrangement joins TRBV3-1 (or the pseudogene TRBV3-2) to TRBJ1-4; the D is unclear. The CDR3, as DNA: TGTGCCAGCAGCCAGTGGCAGGTCCGAGAAAAACTGTTTTTT. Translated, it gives CASSQWQVREKLFF.